Sequencing of this T cell receptor (beta chain) was carried out in a study of T-cell memory formation after mild COVID-19. About the research overall: Clustering of TCRs was largely donor specific.

General study points: Clones from the second wave (peaking day 37) had unconfirmed SARS-CoV-2 specificity. Contracting clones, day 15 to 85, had balanced CD4/CD8, and later expanders favored CD4+.

This clonotype has a handful of counts. The antigen remains undetermined. The CDR3 runs 14 residues. Germline CDR1 reads SGHDT; CDR2 reads YYEEEE. The V and J ends lost 7 bases and 7 bases respectively, with 15 bases between them. From 5'RACE with constant-segment primers came TCR alpha and TCR beta cDNA libraries that carried sample barcodes and UMIs. Via MiXCR, TCRdb re-called the 5' RACE reads, giving one row per CDR3 protein. The table includes around 300,000 distinct CDR3 sequences, 8% to 9% detected once. This sequence originates from a man between 18 and 35 years old who had mild COVID-19 (a few samples of this study predate the infection). Cell type and time point are not known. The chain links TRBV5-6 to TRBJ1-6; tentative D call: TRBD1 (6 bases). The sequenced sample was PBMCs or a T cell subset sorted from them (not recorded which). The CDR3 DNA is TGTGCCAGCCGTGGAAGGGACAAAAATTCACCCCTCCACTTT. Its protein is CASRGRDKNSPLHF.